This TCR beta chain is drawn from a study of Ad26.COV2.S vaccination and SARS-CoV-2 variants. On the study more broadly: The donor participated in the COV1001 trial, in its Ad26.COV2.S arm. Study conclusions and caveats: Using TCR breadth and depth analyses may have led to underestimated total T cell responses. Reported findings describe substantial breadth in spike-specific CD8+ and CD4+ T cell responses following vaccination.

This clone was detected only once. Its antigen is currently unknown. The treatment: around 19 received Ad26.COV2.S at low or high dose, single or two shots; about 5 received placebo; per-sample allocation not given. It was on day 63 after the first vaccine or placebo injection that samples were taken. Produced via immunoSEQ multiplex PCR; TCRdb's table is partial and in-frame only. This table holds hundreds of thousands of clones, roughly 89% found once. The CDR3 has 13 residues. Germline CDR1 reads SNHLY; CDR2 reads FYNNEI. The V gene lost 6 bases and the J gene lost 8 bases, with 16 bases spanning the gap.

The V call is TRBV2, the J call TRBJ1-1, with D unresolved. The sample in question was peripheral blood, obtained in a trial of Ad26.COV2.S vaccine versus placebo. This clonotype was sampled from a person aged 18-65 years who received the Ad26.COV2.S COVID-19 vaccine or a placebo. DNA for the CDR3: TGTGCCAGCAGGGAACCCTATGGGGTGGAAGCTTTCTTT. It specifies CASREPYGVEAFF.